This T cell receptor (beta chain) was recovered during a study of blood T cell repertoires in COVID-19. Turning to the study itself: Material from acute and convalescent COVID-19 was sourced from the United States, Italy and Spain. From T cells, B-cell-depleted T cells, or PBMCs came the material, which was cDNA or gDNA.

Original processing notes: It was from reference gene primer amplification that nucleated cell counts were estimated. Sequenced by immunoSEQ multiplex PCR; TCRdb stores in-frame clones only, minus some. The V and J calls and clone size come from that table; D and trimming were worked out from the DNA. The sample includes tens of thousands of clones, 70% to 90% of them seen just once. Trimming shortened V by 2 bases and J by 0 bases, and 11 bases separated the two germline ends. Germline V gene data show CDR1 as MNHNY and CDR2 as SVGAGI (reference sequence). The CDR3 is 16 residues long. V usage is TRBV6-6 and J usage is TRBJ1-3, with no clear D. Sequences were obtained from peripheral blood. The clonotype was recovered from a human donor with active COVID-19. The donor label of this sample is uncertain. CDR3: CASSYPSGGSGNTIYF. The CDR3 DNA is TGTGCCAGCAGTTACCCGTCAGGTGGCTCTGGAAACACCATATATTTT.